One and the same sample provided the 15 T cell receptor beta chains below, sequenced in a study of cytomegalovirus exposure and HLA in healthy donors. PCR primers comprised 60 Vbeta and 13 Jbeta primers. The protocol was immunoSEQ multiplex PCR, while the TCRdb copy is restricted to in-frame clones and leaves out a portion. Counted here are tens of thousands of clones, roughly a tenth occurring once; the ten biggest clones make up almost 25%. Specimen: PBMCs. These receptors came from a man between 60 and 75 years old in good health and CMV-seropositive.

V and J are TRBV25-1 and TRBJ1-4, with 7 bases fitting TRBD1. Germline V gene lookup returns CDR1 MGHDK and CDR2 SYGVNS. The CDR3 extends over 16 amino acids. Trimming at V came to 3 bases and at J to 7 bases, leaving 11 bases not matched to a gene. CDR3 coding DNA: TGTGCCAGCAGTGACAATACGGGACAGCCTTTTGAAAAACTGTTTTTT. Its translation: CASSDNTGQPFEKLFF.

This clone was picked up a small number of times. V and J are TRBV2 and TRBJ2-2, with 9 positions matching TRBD1. V was pared by 6 bases and J by 4 bases, with 0 bases of the junction left unmatched. The CDR3 is 13 amino acids. CDR1 is SNHLY, CDR2 FYNNEI, per germline. CDR3 sequence (DNA): TGTGCCAGCAGGGGACAGGGCACCGGGGAGCTGTTTTTT. This translates into CASRGQGTGELFF. The complete variable domain, with remaining parts taken from reference TRBV2 and TRBJ2-2, reads EPEVTQTPSHQVTQMGQEVILRCVPISNHLYFYWYRQILGQKVEFLVSFYNNEISEKSEIFDDQFSVERPDGSNFTLKIRSTKLEDSAMYFCASRGQGTGELFFGEGSRLTVL.

The table lists this clone with a few counts. An end of the junction differs from the germline gene, which may be a read error. The chain uses TRBV7-7 and TRBJ2-1, with D unclear. Germline assignment: CDR1 SSHAT and CDR2 FNYEAQ (reference sequence). The CDR3 runs to 13 residues. Here the CDR3 DNA reads TGTGCTAGCAGCTTAGAGCTTTACAATGAGCAGTTCTTC. Protein sequence: CASSLELYNEQFF.

This clone was picked up a small number of times. The identical CDR3 is also encoded by other nucleotide sequences in the sample. The chain couples TRBV5-1 to TRBJ2-3, with D possibly matching TRBD1 (5 bases). The CDR3 totals 15 residues. In germline, CDR1 is SGHRS, CDR2 YFSETQ. V lost 0 bases to trimming and J lost 0 bases, with 8 bases between them. The CDR3 DNA sequence: TGCGCCAGCAGCTTGGAAGGGGCGAGCACAGATACGCAGTATTTT. Its translation: CASSLEGASTDTQYF.

This chain connects TRBV6-5 to TRBJ2-5, with TRBD2 as a possible D gene (6 bases). The J call may not be correct, given that the DNA end is closer to TRBJ2-7. The CDR3 is 14 amino acids. CDR1 is MNHEY, CDR2 SVGAGI, per germline. CDR3 sequence (DNA): TGTGCCAGCAGTTACTCCCCGGGAGTCTACGAGCAGTACTTC. As protein: CASSYSPGVYEQYF.

This clone was counted a few times. This chain joins TRBV29-1 and TRBJ2-3, with a weak D call TRBD1 (5 bases). There are 15 residues in the CDR3. Germline CDR1 SQVTM, CDR2 ANQGSEA. V lost 5 bases and J 4 bases, leaving 19 bases between the germline ends. The CDR3 region is CSVRLGVAISDTQYF. For the CDR3, the DNA is TGCAGCGTTCGTTTAGGGGTGGCTATTTCAGATACGCAGTATTTT.

The chain has TRBV28 and TRBJ2-1, with 9 bases aligning to TRBD2. V shed 1 base, J shed 7 bases, and the junction held 5 bases outside the gene matches. Germline loops: CDR1 MDHEN, CDR2 SYDVKM. The CDR3 consists of 15 residues. The CDR3 region has the DNA TGTGCCAGCAGTTTATCCAGCGGGGGGCCTAATGAGCAGTTCTTC. Residues: CASSLSSGGPNEQFF.

In nucleotides, the CDR3 is TGTGCTAGTGGTTTGGAATCAATCACTGAAGCTTTCTTT. Its translation is CASGLESITEAFF. The chain employs TRBV12-5 and TRBJ1-1; D ambiguous. Germline assignment: CDR1 LGHNT and CDR2 FRNRAP. V lost 1 base and J 4 bases, leaving 7 bases between the germline ends. This CDR3 region has 13 residues.

This clone has more than one count but fewer than ten. The gene calls are TRBV4-2 and TRBJ2-7; 9 bases align to TRBD2. Germline-derived CDR1 and CDR2 are LGHNA and YNFKEQ. V lost 2 bases, J lost 7 bases, and 6 bases stayed unmatched. CDR3 length equals 14 residues. CDR3 region: CASSQLAGAWEQYF. The CDR3 bases are TGTGCCAGCAGCCAATTAGCGGGAGCTTGGGAGCAGTACTTC.

The chain has TRBV10-3 and TRBJ1-3; TRBD1 aligns across 9 bases. In germline, CDR1 is ENHRY, CDR2 SYGVKD. V lost 5 bases to trimming and J lost 1 base; unmatched junction nucleotides: 3. The CDR3 contains 15 residues. The CDR3 protein is CAISTGTGSGNTIYF. CDR3 sequence (DNA): TGTGCCATCAGTACCGGGACAGGGTCTGGAAACACCATATATTTT.

The chain uses TRBV5-6 and TRBJ2-1, with TRBD2 matching 7 bases. Germline V gene sequence: CDR1 SGHDT, CDR2 YYEEEE. Trimming at V came to 3 bases and at J to 15 bases, leaving 12 bases not matched to a gene. The CDR3 loop spans 13 amino acids. The CDR3 DNA is TGTGCCAGCAGCTCTGCTAGCGGAGTGGCTCGGTTCTTC. As protein: CASSSASGVARFF. Using reference TRBV5-6 and TRBJ2-1 for the parts outside the CDR3, the full variable domain is DAGVTQSPTHLIKTRGQQVTLRCSPKSGHDTVSWYQQALGQGPQFIFQYYEEEERQRGNFPDRFSGHQFPNYSSELNVNALLLGDSALYLCASSSASGVARFFGPGTRLTVL.

The table lists this clone with a few counts. J is TRBJ2-1 and V is TRBV30, with D possibly being TRBD2 (6 bases). V lost 5 bases and J 4 bases, leaving 15 bases between the germline ends. CDR3 length: 14 amino acids. The germline V gene has CDR1 GTSNPN and CDR2 SVGIG (reference sequence). In nucleotides, the CDR3 is TGTGCCTGGGGGCCGGGACTTGGATACAATGAGCAGTTCTTC. It specifies CAWGPGLGYNEQFF.

About this clone itself: An end of the junction differs from the germline gene, which may be a read error. CDR3 nucleotides: TGTGCCGGCAGCTTGCGGGGGGTCTCCTACGAGCAGTACTTC. Protein: CAGSLRGVSYEQYF. This rearrangement joins TRBV5-8 to TRBJ2-7; 8 positions agree with TRBD2. The germline CDR1 and CDR2 sequences are SGHTS and YDEGEE. This CDR3 has 14 amino acids.

This clone has more than one count but fewer than ten. The chain carries TRBV29-1 and TRBJ2-3; tentative D call: TRBD2 (6 bases). In germline, CDR1 is SQVTM, CDR2 ANQGSEA. The CDR3 has 14 residues. V was cut by 7 bases and J by 0 bases, with 14 bases left in between. This CDR3 reads CSAAGSTSTDTQYF. Written as DNA, the CDR3 is TGCAGCGCCGCGGGGAGTACTAGCACAGATACGCAGTATTTT.

This clone was picked up one time. This chain joins TRBV15 and TRBJ2-7; a weak D match, TRBD2 (5 bases). The CDR3 contains 14 residues. V was shortened by 3 bases and J by 5 bases, with 14 bases between the two germline ends. Germline CDR1 and CDR2: LNHNV and YYDKDF (reference sequence). The CDR3 protein is CATSSRRTGDEQYF. In DNA, the CDR3 is TGTGCCACCAGCAGCCGACGGACTGGGGACGAGCAGTACTTC.